This T cell receptor beta chain emerged from a study of T cells in Graves' hyperthyroidism and ophthalmopathy. Overall study context: Pretreatment peripheral blood was obtained at initial diagnosis. Points from the study as a whole: Ophthalmopathy was told apart from stable hyperthyroidism by a 13 V-J model.

Germline CDR1 SQVTM, CDR2 ANQGSEA. This CDR3 contains 15 residues. The trim removed 3 bases at V and 0 bases at J, leaving 8 bases unmatched. Each ophthalmopathy patient scored at least 3 on the Clinical Activity Score and at least 4 on NOSPECS grade, with duration under 3 months. Isolation of PBMCs was performed on around 10 ml fresh peripheral blood. About this clonotype: Its antigen remains unidentified.

TCR beta CDR3 sequences were amplified from RNA transcripts. Using the HTBI primer set, a first-round RT-PCR was run on the TCR CDR3. TCRdb passed the multiplex PCR reads through MiXCR, listing each CDR3 protein once. Of roughly 280,000 distinct CDR3 sequences in the sample, over 20% were seen once. This rearrangement joins TRBV29-1 to TRBJ2-7; 7 nucleotides line up with TRBD2. This TCR was recovered from a man younger than 40 with Graves' ophthalmopathy. Input material: blood. The CDR3 DNA reads TGCAGCGTTGAGGCCGGGACGGGGGGCTCCTACGAGCAGTACTTC. It yields the protein CSVEAGTGGSYEQYF.